The next 8 T cell receptor beta chains were all read from a single sample in a study of blood T cell repertoires in COVID-19. Sequencing was performed with immunoSEQ multiplex PCR; in TCRdb, only in-frame clones are kept and a portion is missing. The sample holds around 250,000 clones, roughly nine tenths seen once. Sample: PBMCs or T cells enriched from blood (not recorded which). The receptor set was obtained from a human donor in a cohort exposed to, infected with or recovered from COVID-19 (not recorded which). The donor label of this sample is uncertain.

The chain uses TRBV13 and TRBJ1-2, with D possibly TRBD1 on 5 matching bases. The CDR3 covers 13 residues. Germline assignment: CDR1 PRHDT and CDR2 FYEKMQ (reference sequence). Trimming pared 6 bases from V and 3 bases from J, leaving 11 bases between. The CDR3 nucleotides are TGTGCCAGCAGTCCGACAGTGGACTATGGCTACACCTTC. It codes for CASSPTVDYGYTF.

This clone appeared a single time. The chain has TRBV5-4 and TRBJ1-3; TRBD1 matches 8 bases. Germline CDR1 SGHNT, CDR2 YYREEE (reference sequence). With V trimmed by 3 bases and J by 3 bases, 8 bases remained unmatched. The CDR3 extends over 16 amino acids. In DNA, the CDR3 is TGTGCCAGCAGCTCCGGACAGGGTAGAAGTGGAAACACCATATATTTT. Protein: CASSSGQGRSGNTIYF.

The gene calls are TRBV12-3 or TRBV12-4 and TRBJ1-2; 7 bases are shared with TRBD1. The CDR3 consists of 13 residues. J lost 6 bases, V lost 6 bases, and 7 bases had no gene match. The CDR3: CASRVGQGDGYTF. The CDR3 coding sequence is TGTGCCAGCAGGGTGGGGCAGGGGGATGGCTACACCTTC.

V is TRBV11-3 and J is TRBJ1-1; TRBD1 agrees at 11 bases. CDR1 is SGHNT and CDR2 is YENEEA in the germline V gene. This CDR3 comprises 15 residues. The V segment lost 2 bases and the J segment 5 bases; nucleotides outside the gene matches: 4. CDR3 residues: CASSLRTGGRTEAFF. The CDR3 coding sequence is TGTGCCAGCAGCTTACGGACAGGGGGCAGGACTGAAGCTTTCTTT.

V usage is TRBV7-9 and J usage is TRBJ1-2; 7 bases are shared with TRBD1. Unmatched junction bases numbered 12, after V lost 2 bases and J lost 0 bases. The CDR3 is 18 residues long. Germline V gives CDR1 SEHNR, CDR2 FQNEAQ (reference sequence). As DNA, the CDR3 is TGTGCCAGCAGCTTACTCATAGGAGCAGGGGGAACTAACTATGGCTACACCTTC. This encodes CASSLLIGAGGTNYGYTF.

The CDR3 here is CAWARGTGNEKLFF. CDR3 coding DNA: TGTGCCTGGGCCCGGGGGACTGGGAATGAAAAACTGTTTTTT. The genes are TRBV30 and TRBJ1-4; tentatively, D is TRBD1 (5 bases). CDR1 and CDR2 (germline): GTSNPN, SVGIG (reference sequence). This CDR3 comprises 14 residues. V lost 5 bases and J lost 5, with 15 bases in between.

CDR3 protein: CASSSRGTDTQYF. The CDR3 coding sequence is TGCGCCAGCTCAAGCAGGGGCACAGATACGCAGTATTTT. The V and J genes are TRBV5-1 and TRBJ2-3; D perhaps matches TRBD1 (5 bases). V lost 7 bases and J lost 1, with 10 bases in between. The CDR3 extends over 13 amino acids. Germline V lookup: CDR1 SGHRS, CDR2 YFSETQ. The whole variable domain, filled in from reference TRBV5-1 and TRBJ2-3, reads KAGVTQTPRYLIKTRGQQVTLSCSPISGHRSVSWYQQTPGQGLQFLFEYFSETQRNKGNFPGRFSGRQFSNSRSEMNVSTLELGDSALYLCASSSRGTDTQYFGPGTRLTVL.

This clone was detected a few times. The V and J genes are TRBV6-4 and TRBJ2-5, with 7 bases fitting TRBD1. Trimming removed 3 bases from V and 2 bases from J; junction bases left unmatched: 3. CDR3 size: 14 residues. Per germline, CDR1 MRHNA and CDR2 SNTAGT. The CDR3 DNA is TGTGCCAGCAGTGAATGGGACAGTCAAGAGACCCAGTACTTC. Translated, it gives CASSEWDSQETQYF.